This entry lists 11 T cell receptor beta chains sequenced from one sample in a study of blood T cells in healthy people across ages. It was with a sample-barcoded 5' primer and a J-beta primer mix that a second PCR of roughly 6 to 12 cycles was run. One entry per CDR3 protein, called by TCRdb with MiXCR from the 5' RACE reads. This sample has approximately 850,000 distinct CDR3 sequences, with about 62% found just once. The sequenced material came from blood. Receptor source: a man aged 30 to 39 in good health.

This chain connects TRBV6-5 to TRBJ2-3, with TRBD2 as a possible D gene (6 bases). The CDR3 contains 17 residues. The V and J ends lost 7 bases and 2 bases respectively, with 22 bases between them. Germline-derived CDR1 and CDR2 are MNHEY and SVGAGI. CDR3 in amino acids: CASKFYGTSVATDTQYF. In DNA form, the CDR3 reads TGTGCCAGCAAGTTTTATGGGACTTCAGTTGCCACAGATACGCAGTATTTT.

In its sample, this clonotype was seen a few times. The V and J genes are TRBV6-6 and TRBJ2-7, with TRBD1 as a possible D gene (6 bases). Germline V gene data show CDR1 as MNHNY and CDR2 as SVGAGI (reference sequence). The CDR3 sequence is 14 residues long. Trimming cost V 8 bases and J 1 base, with 15 bases left between them. As DNA, the CDR3 is TGTGCCAGCGGGAGACCAGGGGAGTCCTACGAGCAGTACTTC. Translating it yields CASGRPGESYEQYF.

This chain links TRBV28 with TRBJ1-5, with D perhaps matching TRBD1 (6 bases). The CDR3 sequence is 15 residues long. V lost 6 bases and J 6 bases, leaving 18 bases between the germline ends. The V gene's germline CDR1 is MDHEN and CDR2 SYDVKM. The chain's CDR3 is CASSPRLGAGQPQHF. As DNA, the CDR3 is TGTGCCAGCAGCCCCAGGTTGGGGGCCGGTCAGCCCCAGCATTTT.

CDR3 coding DNA: TGCGCCAGCAGCCCTGTGAGGGCACCTCTAACTAATGAAAAACTGTTTTTT. Its protein product is CASSPVRAPLTNEKLFF. This chain joins TRBV4-3 and TRBJ1-4, with D unresolved. Germline loops: CDR1 LGHNA, CDR2 YSLEER. The CDR3 totals 17 residues. V was cut by 4 bases and J by 1 base, with 16 bases left in between.

The chain joins TRBV21-1 to TRBJ1-5; the table's D gene call, TRBD1, was not cross checked with the DNA. TRBV21-1 is tagged as a pseudogene. The CDR3 runs 20 residues. In nucleotides, the CDR3 is TGTGCCAGCAGCAAATCGAAAGTTGGAGGGGGGGATGCAAGCAATCAGCCCCAGCATTTT. Translated, it gives CASSKSKVGGGDASNQPQHF.

This clonotype has ten or more counts. Here the CDR3 DNA reads TGTGCCAGCACGATCGACAGGGGAGGGTATCGCGAGCAGTACTTC. Encoded protein: CASTIDRGGYREQYF. The rearrangement links TRBV6-8 to TRBJ2-7; D is perhaps TRBD1 (8 bases). CDR3 size: 15 residues. V was trimmed by 7 bases and J by 6 bases, leaving 22 bases between them. CDR1 and CDR2 from the germline V gene are MNHGY and SAAAGT.

This sequence joins TRBV7-2 and TRBJ1-1; 9 bases agree with TRBD1. V shed 1 base, J shed 2 bases, and the junction held 8 bases outside the gene matches. Germline V gives CDR1 SGHTA, CDR2 FQGNSA. The CDR3 extends over 17 amino acids. The CDR3 nucleotides read TGTGCCAGCAGCTTAGGGGTGACAGGGGGAGTAAACACTGAAGCTTTCTTT. This codes for CASSLGVTGGVNTEAFF.

The chain links TRBV7-2 to TRBJ1-1; 7 nucleotides line up with TRBD1. The CDR3 is 14 amino acids. Looked up from germline, CDR1 is SGHTA and CDR2 is FQGNSA. V gave up 11 bases and J gave up 4 bases; unmatched junction bases: 13. CDR3 bases: TGTGCCTGCAAAAAGGGGGCGATGGGCACTGAAGCTTTCTTT. Encoded protein: CACKKGAMGTEAFF.

The CDR3 reads CAIRGQQETQYF. The CDR3 bases are TGTGCCATCAGGGGACAGCAAGAGACCCAGTACTTC. The chain joins TRBV10-3 to TRBJ2-5, with 7 bases lining up with TRBD1. Germline-derived CDR1 and CDR2 are ENHRY and SYGVKD. The CDR3 totals 12 residues. Unmatched junction bases numbered 0, after V lost 6 bases and J lost 2 bases.

Notes on this clonotype: One end of the junction varies from germline; a read error may be responsible. This chain links TRBV29-1 with TRBJ1-1; D remains ambiguous. The CDR3 contains 14 residues. Germline V gene sequence: CDR1 SQVTM, CDR2 ANQGSEA. The CDR3 DNA sequence: TGCAGCGTTGTCATGGACTACATGAACACTAAAGCTTTCTTT. This translates into CSVVMDYMNTKAFF.

This clonotype was picked up a small number of times. V and J are TRBV4-2 and TRBJ2-1, with 11 bases that match TRBD2. The length of the CDR3 is 20 residues. Trimming took 0 bases from V and 0 from J; bases not matched to a gene: 10. The germline CDR1 and CDR2 sequences are LGHNA and YNFKEQ. The CDR3 protein is CASSQELLAGAGSSYNEQFF. The CDR3 nucleotides read TGTGCCAGCAGCCAAGAACTACTAGCGGGAGCAGGCAGCTCCTACAATGAGCAGTTCTTC.